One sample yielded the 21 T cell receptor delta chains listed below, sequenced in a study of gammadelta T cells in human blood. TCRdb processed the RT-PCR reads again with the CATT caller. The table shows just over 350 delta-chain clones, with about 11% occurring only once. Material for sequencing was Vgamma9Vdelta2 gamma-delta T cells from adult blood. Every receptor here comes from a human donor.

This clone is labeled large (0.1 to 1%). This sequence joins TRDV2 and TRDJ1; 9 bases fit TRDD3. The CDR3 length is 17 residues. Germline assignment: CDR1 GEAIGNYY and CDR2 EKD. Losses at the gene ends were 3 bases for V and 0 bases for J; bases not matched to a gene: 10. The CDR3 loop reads CACDDLLGDPYTDKLIF. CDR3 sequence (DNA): TGTGCCTGTGACGATTTACTGGGGGACCCGTACACCGATAAACTCATCTTT.

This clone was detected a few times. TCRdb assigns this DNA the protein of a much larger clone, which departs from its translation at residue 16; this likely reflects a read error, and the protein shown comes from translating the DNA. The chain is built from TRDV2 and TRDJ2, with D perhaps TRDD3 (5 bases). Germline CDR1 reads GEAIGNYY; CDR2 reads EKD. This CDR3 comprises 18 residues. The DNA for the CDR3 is TGTGCCTGTGACCACATTAGGGGGGCCCGCGCTTTGACAGCACAACGCTTCTTT. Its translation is CACDHIRGARALTAQRFF.

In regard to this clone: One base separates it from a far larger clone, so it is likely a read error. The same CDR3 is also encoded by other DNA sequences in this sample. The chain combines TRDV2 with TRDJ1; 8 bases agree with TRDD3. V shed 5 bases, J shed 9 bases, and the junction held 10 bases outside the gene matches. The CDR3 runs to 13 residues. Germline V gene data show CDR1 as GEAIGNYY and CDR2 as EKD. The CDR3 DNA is TGTGCCTGTGTTACCGGGGGATATAGGGAACTCATCTTT. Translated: CACVTGGYRELIF.

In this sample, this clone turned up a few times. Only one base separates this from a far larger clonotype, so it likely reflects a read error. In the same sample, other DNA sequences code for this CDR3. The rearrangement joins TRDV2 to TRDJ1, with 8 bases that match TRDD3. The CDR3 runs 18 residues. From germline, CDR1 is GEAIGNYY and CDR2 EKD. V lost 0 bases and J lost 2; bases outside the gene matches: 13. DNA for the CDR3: TGTGCCTGTGACACCGTCATGGGGGATCCGGAGTATACCGATAAACTCATCTTT. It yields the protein CACDTVMGDPEYTDKLIF.

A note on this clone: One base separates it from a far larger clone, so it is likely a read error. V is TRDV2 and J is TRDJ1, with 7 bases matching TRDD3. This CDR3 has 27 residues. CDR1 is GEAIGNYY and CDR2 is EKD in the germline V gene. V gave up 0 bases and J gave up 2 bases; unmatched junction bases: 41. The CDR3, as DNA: TGTGCCTGTGACACCCTATTCGAGCCAACCGCGACTGGGGAATATATTAACCCCAGTCCCTATACCGATAAACTCATCTTT. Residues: CACDTLFEPTATGEYINPSPYTDKLIF.

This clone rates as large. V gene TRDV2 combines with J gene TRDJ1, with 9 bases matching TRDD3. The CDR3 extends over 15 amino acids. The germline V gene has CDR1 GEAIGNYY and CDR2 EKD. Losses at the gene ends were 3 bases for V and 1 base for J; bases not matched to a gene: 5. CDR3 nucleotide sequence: TGTGCCTGTGACGCACTGGGGGAGCCCACCGATAAACTCATCTTT. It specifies CACDALGEPTDKLIF.

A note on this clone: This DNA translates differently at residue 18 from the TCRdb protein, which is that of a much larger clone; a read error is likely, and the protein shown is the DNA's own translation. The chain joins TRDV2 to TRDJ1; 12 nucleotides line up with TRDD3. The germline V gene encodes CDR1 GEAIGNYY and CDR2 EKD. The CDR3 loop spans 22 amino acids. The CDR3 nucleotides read TGTGCCTGTGACACCGTTCGACCAAGCATACTGGGGGATACCGTGTACACCAATAAACTCATCTTT. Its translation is CACDTVRPSILGDTVYTNKLIF.

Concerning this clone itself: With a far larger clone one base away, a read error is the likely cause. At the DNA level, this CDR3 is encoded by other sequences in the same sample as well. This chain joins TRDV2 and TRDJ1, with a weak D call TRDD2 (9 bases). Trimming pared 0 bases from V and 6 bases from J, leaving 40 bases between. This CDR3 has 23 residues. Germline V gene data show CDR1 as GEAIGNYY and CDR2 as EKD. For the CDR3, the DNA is TGTGCCTGTGACACCGTTCGGCCTTCCTACTCCACCACTGGGGATACACTTTGGCATAAACTCATCTTT. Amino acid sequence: CACDTVRPSYSTTGDTLWHKLIF.

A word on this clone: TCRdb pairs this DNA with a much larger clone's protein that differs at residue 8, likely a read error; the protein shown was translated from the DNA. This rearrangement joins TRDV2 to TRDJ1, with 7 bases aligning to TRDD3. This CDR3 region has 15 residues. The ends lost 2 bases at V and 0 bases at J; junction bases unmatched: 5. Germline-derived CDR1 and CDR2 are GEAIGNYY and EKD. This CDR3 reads CACDRLGVHTDKLIF. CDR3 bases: TGTGCCTGTGACAGGCTGGGGGTACACACCGATAAACTCATCTTT.

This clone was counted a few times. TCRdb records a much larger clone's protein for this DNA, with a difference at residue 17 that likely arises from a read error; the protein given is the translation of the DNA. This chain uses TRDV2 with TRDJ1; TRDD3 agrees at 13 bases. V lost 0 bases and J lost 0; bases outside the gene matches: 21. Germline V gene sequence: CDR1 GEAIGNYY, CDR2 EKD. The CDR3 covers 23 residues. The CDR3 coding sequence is TGTGCCTGTGACACCGTCCTTACGCCCTTACTGGGGGATACGAGGGCCTACACCGATAAACTCATCTTT. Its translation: CACDTVLTPLLGDTRAYTDKLIF.

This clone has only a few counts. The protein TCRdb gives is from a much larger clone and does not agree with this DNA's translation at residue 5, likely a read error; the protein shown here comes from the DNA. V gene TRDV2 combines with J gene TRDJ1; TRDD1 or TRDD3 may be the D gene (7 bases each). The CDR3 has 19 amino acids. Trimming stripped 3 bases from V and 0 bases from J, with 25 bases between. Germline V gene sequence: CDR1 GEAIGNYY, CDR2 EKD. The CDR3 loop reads CACDAVSGGNRRYTDKLIF. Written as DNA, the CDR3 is TGTGCCTGTGACGCCGTGAGTGGGGGAAATAGGAGGTACACCGATAAACTCATCTTT.

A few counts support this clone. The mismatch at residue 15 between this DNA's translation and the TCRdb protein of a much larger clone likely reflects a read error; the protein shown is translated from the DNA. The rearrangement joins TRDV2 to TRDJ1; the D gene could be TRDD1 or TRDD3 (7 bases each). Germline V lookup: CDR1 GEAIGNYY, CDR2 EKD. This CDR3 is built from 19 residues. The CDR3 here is CACDTVSGGNRRYTNKLIF. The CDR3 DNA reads TGTGCCTGTGACACCGTGAGTGGGGGAAATAGGAGGTACACCAATAAACTCATCTTT.

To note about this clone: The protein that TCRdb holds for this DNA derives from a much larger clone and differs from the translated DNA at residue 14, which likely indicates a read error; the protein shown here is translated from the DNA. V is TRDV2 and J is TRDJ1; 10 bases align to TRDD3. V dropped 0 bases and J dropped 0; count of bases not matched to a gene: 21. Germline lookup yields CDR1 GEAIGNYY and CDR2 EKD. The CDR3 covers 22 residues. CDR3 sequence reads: CACDTVRPSILGDAVYTDKLIF. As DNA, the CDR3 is TGTGCCTGTGACACCGTTCGACCAAGCATACTGGGGGATGCCGTGTACACCGATAAACTCATCTTT.

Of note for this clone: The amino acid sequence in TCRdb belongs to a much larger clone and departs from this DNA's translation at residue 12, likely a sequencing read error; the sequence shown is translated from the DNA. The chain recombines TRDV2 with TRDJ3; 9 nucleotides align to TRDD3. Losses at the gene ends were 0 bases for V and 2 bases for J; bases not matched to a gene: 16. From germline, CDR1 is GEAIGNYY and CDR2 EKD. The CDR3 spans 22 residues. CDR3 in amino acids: CACDTVGGDTRRTPWDTRQMFF. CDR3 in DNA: TGTGCCTGTGACACCGTTGGAGGGGATACGCGAAGGACACCCTGGGACACCCGACAGATGTTTTTC.

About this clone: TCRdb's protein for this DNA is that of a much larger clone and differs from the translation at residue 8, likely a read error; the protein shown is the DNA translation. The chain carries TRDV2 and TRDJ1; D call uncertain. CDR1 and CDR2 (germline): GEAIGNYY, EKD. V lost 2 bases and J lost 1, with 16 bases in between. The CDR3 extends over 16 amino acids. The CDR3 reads CACDKGQIPGTDKLIF. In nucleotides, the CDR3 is TGTGCCTGTGACAAAGGACAGATCCCGGGCACCGATAAACTCATCTTT.

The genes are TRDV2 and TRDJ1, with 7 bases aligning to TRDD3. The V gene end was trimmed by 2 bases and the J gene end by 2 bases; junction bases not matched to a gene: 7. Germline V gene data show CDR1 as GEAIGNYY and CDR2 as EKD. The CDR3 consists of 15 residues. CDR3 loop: CACDSGGPTTDKLIF. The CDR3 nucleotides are TGTGCCTGTGACAGTGGGGGACCAACGACCGATAAACTCATCTTT.

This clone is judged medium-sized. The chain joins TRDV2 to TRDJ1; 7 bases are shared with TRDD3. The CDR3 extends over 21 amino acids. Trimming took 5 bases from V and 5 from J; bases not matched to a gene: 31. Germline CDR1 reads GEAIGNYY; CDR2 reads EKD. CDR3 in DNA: TGTGCCTGTGTCACAAAGGGATCATACTGGGGTGTCCAACCTCGGGGGGATAAACTCATCTTT. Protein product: CACVTKGSYWGVQPRGDKLIF.

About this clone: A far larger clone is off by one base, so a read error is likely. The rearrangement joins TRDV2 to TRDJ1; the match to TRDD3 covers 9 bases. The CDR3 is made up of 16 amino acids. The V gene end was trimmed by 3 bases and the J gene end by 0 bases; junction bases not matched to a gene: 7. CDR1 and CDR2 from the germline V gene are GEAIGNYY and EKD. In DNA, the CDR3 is TGTGCCTGTGACGCCTTACTGGGGGACCACACCGATAAACTCATCTTT. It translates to CACDALLGDHTDKLIF.

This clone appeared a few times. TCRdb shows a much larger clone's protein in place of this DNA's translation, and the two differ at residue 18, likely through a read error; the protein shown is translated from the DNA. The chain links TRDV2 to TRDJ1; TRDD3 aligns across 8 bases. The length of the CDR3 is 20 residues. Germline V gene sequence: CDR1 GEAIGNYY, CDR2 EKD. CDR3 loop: CACDTVGPLGTGGVRDKRIF. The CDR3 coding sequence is TGTGCCTGTGACACGGTGGGTCCACTGGGGACTGGGGGTGTTAGAGATAAACGCATCTTT.

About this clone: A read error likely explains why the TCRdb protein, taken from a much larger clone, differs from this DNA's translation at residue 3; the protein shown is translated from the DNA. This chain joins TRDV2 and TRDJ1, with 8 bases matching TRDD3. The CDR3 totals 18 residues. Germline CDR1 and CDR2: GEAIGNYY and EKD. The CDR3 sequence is CAGDTVMGDPEYTDKLIF. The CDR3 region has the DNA TGTGCCGGTGACACCGTCATGGGGGATCCGGAGTACACCGATAAACTCATCTTT.

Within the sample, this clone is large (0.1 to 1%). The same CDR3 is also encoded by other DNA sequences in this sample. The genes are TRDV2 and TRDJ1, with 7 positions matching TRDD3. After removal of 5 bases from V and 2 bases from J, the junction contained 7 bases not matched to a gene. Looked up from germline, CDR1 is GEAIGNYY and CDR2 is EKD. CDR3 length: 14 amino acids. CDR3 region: CACAPTGVTDKLIF. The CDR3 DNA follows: TGTGCCTGTGCCCCTACTGGGGTTACCGATAAACTCATCTTT.